One T cell receptor beta chain is described in this entry. These data originate in a study of preoperative IRX-2 immunotherapy in early breast cancer. Only in-frame clones appear in the TCRdb table, and some are missing; sequencing was by immunoSEQ multiplex PCR. The sample consists of some 30,000 clones, roughly 90% of them appearing once. As for treatment: preoperative locoregional IRX-2 cytokine immunotherapy. The clonotype comes from a human donor with breast cancer. The specimen was collected from a patient treated with IRX-2 immunotherapy.

The DNA for the CDR3 is TGCGCCAGCAGCCTAGGACAGCCAGGGCAGCCCCAGCATTTT. This codes for CASSLGQPGQPQHF. V is TRBV5-1 and J is TRBJ1-5; a weak D match, TRBD1 (6 bases). This CDR3 has 14 amino acids. The germline gives CDR1 SGHRS, CDR2 YFSETQ. Trimming stripped 4 bases from V and 7 bases from J, with 15 bases between.